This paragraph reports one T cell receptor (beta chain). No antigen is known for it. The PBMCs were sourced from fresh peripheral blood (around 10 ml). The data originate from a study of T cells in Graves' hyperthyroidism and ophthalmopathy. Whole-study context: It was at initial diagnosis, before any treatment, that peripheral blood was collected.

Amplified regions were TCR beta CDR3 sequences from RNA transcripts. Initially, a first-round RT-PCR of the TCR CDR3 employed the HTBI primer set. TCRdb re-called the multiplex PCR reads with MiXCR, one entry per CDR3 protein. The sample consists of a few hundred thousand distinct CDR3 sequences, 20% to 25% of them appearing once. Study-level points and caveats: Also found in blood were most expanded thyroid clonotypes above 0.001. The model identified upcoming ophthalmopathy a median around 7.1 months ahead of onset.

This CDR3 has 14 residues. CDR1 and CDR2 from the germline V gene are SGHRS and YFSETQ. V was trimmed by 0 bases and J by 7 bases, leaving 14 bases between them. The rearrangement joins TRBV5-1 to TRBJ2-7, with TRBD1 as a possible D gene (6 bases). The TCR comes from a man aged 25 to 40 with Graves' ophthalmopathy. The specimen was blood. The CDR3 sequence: CASSLVQGRGEQYF. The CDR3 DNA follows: TGCGCCAGCAGCTTGGTACAGGGCCGGGGAGAGCAGTACTTC. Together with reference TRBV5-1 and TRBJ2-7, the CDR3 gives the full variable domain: KAGVTQTPRYLIKTRGQQVTLSCSPISGHRSVSWYQQTPGQGLQFLFEYFSETQRNKGNFPGRFSGRQFSNSRSEMNVSTLELGDSALYLCASSLVQGRGEQYFGPGTRLTVT.